A single T cell receptor beta chain is shown here with its context. Its target is not known. The data originate from a study of T cell responses to AZD1222 COVID-19 vaccine. Notes on the study in general: At 160-218 and 743-854, vaccine-associated CD4 TCRs were dominant, and they spanned spike. Among the donors, most were white British and more were female, and clonal diversity was possibly underestimated. Nearly half of spike-specific TCRs reportedly go after variant regions that carry no mutations.

The table came from immunoSEQ multiplex PCR; TCRdb's copy has only in-frame clones and leaves some out. The sample holds 140,000 to 150,000 clones, 85% to 95% seen once. CDR1 is SGHRS, CDR2 YFSETQ, per germline. V was pared by 2 bases and J by 7 bases, with 9 bases of the junction left unmatched. This CDR3 is 15 amino acids long. The chain uses TRBV5-1 and TRBJ2-7; 10 nucleotides align to TRBD2. The material was peripheral blood, obtained after recovery from COVID-19. The source is an adult who had recovered from COVID-19. CDR3 sequence: CASSFGTSGNGEQYF. The CDR3 nucleotides are TGCGCCAGCAGCTTCGGAACTAGCGGGAACGGTGAGCAGTACTTC.